The 23 T cell receptor beta chains below were found in one sample sequenced in a study of CD8 T cells in Susac syndrome. RNA totalling roughly 0.45 to 1 ug underwent reverse transcription with random hexamers. TCRdb independently ran MiXCR on the immunoSEQ multiplex PCR reads; one entry per CDR3 protein. The table has around 150,000 distinct CDR3 sequences, 95% seen once. Sequencing was done on a sample of CD8+ T cells from PBMCs. Receptors originate from a human donor with Susac syndrome.

This chain's CDR3 is CASRGRGYNEQFF. In DNA form, the CDR3 reads TGTGCCAGCAGGGGCAGGGGTTACAATGAGCAGTTCTTC. J is TRBJ2-1 and V is TRBV2; perhaps TRBD1 as D (6 bases). V was shortened by 6 bases and J by 4 bases, with 10 bases between the two germline ends. Germline V lookup: CDR1 SNHLY, CDR2 FYNNEI. The CDR3 length is 13 residues. Full variable domain (remainder filled in from reference TRBV2 and TRBJ2-1): EPEVTQTPSHQVTQMGQEVILRCVPISNHLYFYWYRQILGQKVEFLVSFYNNEISEKSEIFDDQFSVERPDGSNFTLKIRSTKLEDSAMYFCASRGRGYNEQFFGPGTRLTVL.

This CDR3 is CASSLPGGPGANVLTF. CDR3 bases: TGTGCCAGCAGCCTACCAGGGGGACCTGGGGCCAACGTCCTGACTTTC. V usage is TRBV13 and J usage is TRBJ2-6, with 7 nucleotides matching TRBD1. Germline assignment: CDR1 PRHDT and CDR2 FYEKMQ (reference sequence). This CDR3 is 16 amino acids long. Losses at the gene ends were 5 bases for V and 2 bases for J; bases not matched to a gene: 6.

The V and J genes are TRBV13 and TRBJ2-1, with 8 bases that match TRBD2. This CDR3 spans 16 amino acids. Germline loops: CDR1 PRHDT, CDR2 FYEKMQ (reference sequence). With V trimmed by 5 bases and J by 0 bases, 6 bases remained unmatched. The CDR3 DNA reads TGTGCCAGCAGCCCTGGGGGGACTAGCTCCTACAATGAGCAGTTCTTC. Its protein product is CASSPGGTSSYNEQFF.

The chain joins TRBV13 to TRBJ2-7; D unresolved. Germline V CDR1 and CDR2: PRHDT, FYEKMQ (reference sequence). The CDR3 is 12 amino acids. The V end was cut by 2 bases, the J end by 3 bases, with 5 bases between. CDR3 region: CASSLYNYEQYF. The CDR3 bases are TGTGCCAGCAGCTTATATAACTACGAGCAGTACTTC. The full variable domain, completed using reference TRBV13 and TRBJ2-7, is AAGVIQSPRHLIKEKRETATLKCYPIPRHDTVYWYQQGPGQDPQFLISFYEKMQSDKGSIPDRFSAQQFSDYHSELNMSSLELGDSALYFCASSLYNYEQYFGPGTRLTVT.

The chain links TRBV7-8 to TRBJ2-3; TRBD1 matches 7 bases. Germline lookup yields CDR1 SGHVS and CDR2 FQNEAQ. This CDR3 spans 15 amino acids. The V gene end was trimmed by 5 bases and the J gene end by 4 bases; junction bases not matched to a gene: 9. The CDR3 DNA is TGTGCCAGCAGCACAGGGGAAGGGTTGCCAGATACGCAGTATTTT. It is translated as CASSTGEGLPDTQYF.

The chain joins TRBV20-1 to TRBJ2-5, with 8 bases matching TRBD1. The V segment lost 4 bases and the J segment 4 bases; nucleotides outside the gene matches: 8. Germline assignment: CDR1 DFQATT and CDR2 SNEGSKA (reference sequence). The CDR3 sequence is 14 residues long. CDR3 bases: TGCAGTGCTATACAGGGGGTTCGGCGAGAGACCCAGTACTTC. Translated: CSAIQGVRRETQYF.

The chain recombines TRBV12-3 or TRBV12-4 with TRBJ1-1; 7 nucleotides match TRBD1. The CDR3 extends over 14 amino acids. V was clipped by 7 bases and J by 3 bases; unmatched bases: 8. As DNA, the CDR3 is TGTGCCAGCATCCCAGACAGGGCGGACACTGAAGCTTTCTTT. Amino acids: CASIPDRADTEAFF.

The rearrangement uses TRBV7-9 and TRBJ2-7; D is uncertain. The V end lost 3 bases, the J end lost 5 bases, and 17 bases lay between the germline ends. The length of the CDR3 is 15 residues. Germline CDR1 is SEHNR and CDR2 is FQNEAQ (reference sequence). The CDR3 region is CASSLILGPRNEQYF. In nucleotides, the CDR3 is TGTGCCAGCAGCTTGATTCTCGGACCACGGAACGAGCAGTACTTC.

Written as DNA, the CDR3 is TGTGCCAGCAGCCAAGATGAGAGGCTCACTGAAGCTTTCTTT. This encodes CASSQDERLTEAFF. This rearrangement joins TRBV3-1 to TRBJ1-1; no clear D. Trimming pared 0 bases from V and 4 bases from J, leaving 9 bases between. Germline-derived CDR1 and CDR2 are LGHDT and YNNKEL (reference sequence). The CDR3 contains 14 residues. Using reference TRBV3-1 and TRBJ1-1 for the parts outside the CDR3, the full variable domain is DTAVSQTPKYLVTQMGNDKSIKCEQNLGHDTMYWYKQDSKKFLKIMFSYNNKELIINETVPNRFSPKSPDKAHLNLHINSLELGDSAVYFCASSQDERLTEAFFGQGTRLTVV.

The chain joins TRBV4-1 to TRBJ2-7, with D possibly TRBD2 on 6 matching bases. Trimming stripped 2 bases from V and 0 bases from J, with 14 bases between. Germline-derived CDR1 and CDR2 are MGHRA and YSYEKL. The CDR3 length is 16 residues. The CDR3 nucleotides read TGCGCCAGCAGCCAATCGGAGGGTGGGTACTCCTACGAGCAGTACTTC. Protein: CASSQSEGGYSYEQYF.

V usage is TRBV12-3 or TRBV12-4 and J usage is TRBJ2-1; D not resolved. CDR3 size: 12 residues. Trimming left V 5 bases short and J 5 bases short, with 7 bases between. The CDR3 nucleotides are TGTGCCAGCAGTCCCCTTGACAATGAGCAGTTCTTC. Its protein product is CASSPLDNEQFF.

The CDR3 sequence: CASSELRDTEAFF. As DNA, the CDR3 is TGTGCCAGCAGTGAACTCCGGGACACTGAAGCTTTCTTT. J is TRBJ1-1 and V is TRBV25-1; D not certain. This CDR3 contains 13 residues. V lost 2 bases and J 3 bases, leaving 7 bases between the germline ends. CDR1 is MGHDK, CDR2 SYGVNS, per germline. The whole variable domain, filled in from reference TRBV25-1 and TRBJ1-1, reads EADIYQTPRYLVIGTGKKITLECSQTMGHDKMYWYQQDPGMELHLIHYSYGVNSTEKGDLSSESTVSRIRTEHFPLTLESARPSHTSQYLCASSELRDTEAFFGQGTRLTVV.

This clonotype was counted once. V gene TRBV25-1 combines with J gene TRBJ2-3; 9 positions agree with TRBD1. V lost 4 bases and J lost 2; bases outside the gene matches: 4. Germline V gene sequence: CDR1 MGHDK, CDR2 SYGVNS. The CDR3 runs to 15 residues. CDR3 region: CASSAGQGHTDTQYF. Here the CDR3 DNA reads TGTGCCAGCAGTGCAGGACAGGGGCACACAGATACGCAGTATTTT.

The rearrangement joins TRBV4-1 to TRBJ1-5, with no clear D. Trimming shortened V by 5 bases and J by 4 bases, and 9 bases separated the two germline ends. Germline V gene lookup returns CDR1 MGHRA and CDR2 YSYEKL. This CDR3 is built from 13 residues. The CDR3 region has the DNA TGCGCCAGCAGCGTCGGCAGGAATCAGCCCCAGCATTTT. Encoded protein: CASSVGRNQPQHF.

This chain uses TRBV4-1 with TRBJ2-7; a possible D gene is TRBD2 (5 bases). This CDR3 region has 14 residues. Germline V gene data show CDR1 as MGHRA and CDR2 as YSYEKL. The V end lost 9 bases, the J end lost 4 bases, and 19 bases lay between the germline ends. The CDR3 loop reads CASGPGQRNYEQYF. In DNA, the CDR3 is TGCGCCAGTGGACCTGGCCAGCGGAATTACGAGCAGTACTTC.

CDR3: CASILAGGSYNEQFF. The CDR3 DNA sequence: TGTGCCAGCATCCTAGCGGGTGGCTCCTACAATGAGCAGTTCTTC. This chain links TRBV27 with TRBJ2-1; TRBD2 aligns across 8 bases. CDR3 size: 15 residues. Germline V gene lookup returns CDR1 MNHEY and CDR2 SMNVEV (reference sequence). Trimming at V came to 7 bases and at J to 0 bases, leaving 5 bases not matched to a gene.

The chain joins TRBV20-1 to TRBJ1-5, with D possibly being TRBD1 (5 bases). Germline CDR1 reads DFQATT; CDR2 reads SNEGSKA (reference sequence). V lost 0 bases to trimming and J lost 7 bases, with 19 bases between them. The CDR3 sequence is 16 residues long. CDR3 coding DNA: TGCAGTGCTAGAGACAGTTCGGACCAGGGCTGGCAGCCCCAGCATTTT. This sequence encodes CSARDSSDQGWQPQHF.

The chain employs TRBV28 and TRBJ2-7, with D perhaps TRBD2 (6 bases). The CDR3 runs to 13 residues. Germline CDR1 and CDR2: MDHEN and SYDVKM. Trimming cost V 2 bases and J 1 base, with 6 bases left between them. The CDR3, as DNA: TGTGCCAGCAGTTTACGGGGGTCCTACGAGCAGTACTTC. Residues: CASSLRGSYEQYF.

The gene calls are TRBV3-1 and TRBJ2-7, with D perhaps TRBD1 or TRBD2 (5 bases each). Trimming cost V 4 bases and J 6 bases, with 10 bases left between them. The CDR3 totals 12 residues. Germline CDR1 LGHDT, CDR2 YNNKEL (reference sequence). Here the CDR3 DNA reads TGTGCCAGCAGCCTCGGGGCATCCGAGCAGTACTTC. Translated: CASSLGASEQYF.

The CDR3 DNA reads TGTGCCTGGAGCAAGGGAGCGGCTAGCACAGATACGCAGTATTTT. The encoded protein is CAWSKGAASTDTQYF. The rearrangement joins TRBV30 to TRBJ2-3; D is possibly TRBD2 (5 bases). Per germline, CDR1 GTSNPN and CDR2 SVGIG (reference sequence). The CDR3 is 15 amino acids. V lost 3 bases and J lost 0, with 13 bases in between.

The genes are TRBV2 and TRBJ1-2, with D uncertain. Germline V gene sequence: CDR1 SNHLY, CDR2 FYNNEI. Trimming shortened V by 4 bases and J by 2 bases, and 2 bases separated the two germline ends. The CDR3 is made up of 11 amino acids. The CDR3 here is CASSGNYGYTF. The CDR3 DNA reads as TGTGCCAGCAGTGGGAACTATGGCTACACCTTC.

This sequence joins TRBV28 and TRBJ2-2; D gene unclear. Germline values: CDR1 MDHEN, CDR2 SYDVKM. V lost 3 bases and J 6 bases, leaving 8 bases between the germline ends. The CDR3 extends over 13 amino acids. CDR3 DNA sequence: TGTGCCAGCAGTTTTTATGCAGCCGGGGAGCTGTTTTTT. Translated: CASSFYAAGELFF.

The chain carries TRBV4-1 and TRBJ2-7, with TRBD2 matching 8 bases. The CDR3 covers 15 residues. V lost 0 bases, J lost 6 bases, and 7 bases stayed unmatched. Germline assignment: CDR1 MGHRA and CDR2 YSYEKL. The DNA for the CDR3 is TGCGCCAGCAGCCAAGATAATTTCGGGGGGGCCGAGCAGTACTTC. Amino acid sequence: CASSQDNFGGAEQYF.